This TCR beta chain appears in the sequencing data of a study of blood T cell repertoires in COVID-19. Study information: T cells, B-cell-depleted T cells, or PBMCs provided the cDNA or gDNA that served as material.

TCRdb's copy holds only in-frame clones and misses some; the assay was immunoSEQ multiplex PCR. Among about 380,000 clones listed, around 87% were seen once. V gave up 5 bases and J gave up 7 bases, with 17 bases separating them. Germline V lookup: CDR1 SGHTA, CDR2 FQGNSA. The CDR3 has 15 amino acids. Sequencing used peripheral blood. This receptor was obtained from a man between 18 and 35 years old with active or convalescent COVID-19. The rearrangement uses TRBV7-2 and TRBJ1-4; D remains ambiguous. The CDR3 DNA is TGTGCCAGCAGCCTCAGACCTCAGCGGGGTGAAAAACTGTTTTTT. It codes for CASSLRPQRGEKLFF.